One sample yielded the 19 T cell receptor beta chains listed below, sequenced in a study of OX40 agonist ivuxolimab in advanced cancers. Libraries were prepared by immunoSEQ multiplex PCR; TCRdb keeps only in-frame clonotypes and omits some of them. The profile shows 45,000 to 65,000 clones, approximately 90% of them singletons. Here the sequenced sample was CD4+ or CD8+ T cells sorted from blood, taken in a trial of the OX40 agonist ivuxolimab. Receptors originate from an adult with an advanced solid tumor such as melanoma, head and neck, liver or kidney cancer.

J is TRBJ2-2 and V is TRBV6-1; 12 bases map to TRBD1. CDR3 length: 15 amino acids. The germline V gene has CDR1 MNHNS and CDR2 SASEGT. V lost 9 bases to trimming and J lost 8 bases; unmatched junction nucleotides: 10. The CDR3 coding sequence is TGTGCCAGTCTTCCGGGACAGGGGGCTCGAGGGGAGCTGTTTTTT. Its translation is CASLPGQGARGELFF.

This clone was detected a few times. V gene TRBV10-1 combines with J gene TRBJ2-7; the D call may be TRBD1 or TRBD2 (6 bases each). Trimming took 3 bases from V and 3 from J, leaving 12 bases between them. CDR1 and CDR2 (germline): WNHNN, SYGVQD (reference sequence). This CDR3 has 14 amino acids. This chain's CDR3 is CASSDGGVNYEQYF. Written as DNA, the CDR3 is TGCGCCAGCAGTGACGGGGGCGTGAACTACGAGCAGTACTTC.

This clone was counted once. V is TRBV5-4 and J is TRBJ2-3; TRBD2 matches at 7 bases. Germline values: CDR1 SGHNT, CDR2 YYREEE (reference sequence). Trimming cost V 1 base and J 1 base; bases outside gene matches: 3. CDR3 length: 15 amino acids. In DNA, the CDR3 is TGTGCCAGCAGCTTGAGGCTAGCGGGCACAGATACGCAGTATTTT. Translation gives CASSLRLAGTDTQYF.

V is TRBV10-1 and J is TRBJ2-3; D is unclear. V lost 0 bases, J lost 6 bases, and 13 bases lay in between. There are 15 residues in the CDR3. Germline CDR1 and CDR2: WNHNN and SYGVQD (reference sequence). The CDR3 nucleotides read TGCGCCAGCAGTGAGTCGCCCCCAGGATTGGATACGCAGTATTTT. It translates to CASSESPPGLDTQYF.

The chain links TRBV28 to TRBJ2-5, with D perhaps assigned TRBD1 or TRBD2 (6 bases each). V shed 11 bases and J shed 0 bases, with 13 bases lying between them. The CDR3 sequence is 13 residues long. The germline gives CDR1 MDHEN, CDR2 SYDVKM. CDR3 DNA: TGTGCCCTGGGGGGCTCGTACCAAGAGACCCAGTACTTC. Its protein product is CALGGSYQETQYF. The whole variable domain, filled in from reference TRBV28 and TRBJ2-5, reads DVKVTQSSRYLVKRTGEKVFLECVQDMDHENMFWYRQDPGLGLRLIYFSYDVKMKEKGDIPEGYSVSREKKERFSLILESASTNQTSMYLCALGGSYQETQYFGPGTRLLVL.

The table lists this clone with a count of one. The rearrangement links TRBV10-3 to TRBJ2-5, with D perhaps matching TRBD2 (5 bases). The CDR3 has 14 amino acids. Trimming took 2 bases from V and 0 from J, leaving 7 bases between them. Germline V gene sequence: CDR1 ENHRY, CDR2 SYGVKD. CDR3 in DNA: TGTGCCATCAGTGAGCCGGGAAACCAAGAGACCCAGTACTTC. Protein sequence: CAISEPGNQETQYF.

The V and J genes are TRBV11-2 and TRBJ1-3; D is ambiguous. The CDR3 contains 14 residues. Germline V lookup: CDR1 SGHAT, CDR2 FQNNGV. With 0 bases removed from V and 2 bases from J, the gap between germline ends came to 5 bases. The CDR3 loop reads CASSLDRTGNTIYF. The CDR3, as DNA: TGTGCCAGCAGCTTAGACAGAACTGGAAACACCATATATTTT.

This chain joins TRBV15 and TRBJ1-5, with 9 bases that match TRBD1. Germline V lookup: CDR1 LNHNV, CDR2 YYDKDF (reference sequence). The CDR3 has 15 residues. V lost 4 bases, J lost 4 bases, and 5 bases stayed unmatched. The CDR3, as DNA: TGTGCCACCAGCACCGGGACAGGGACTAATCAGCCCCAGCATTTT. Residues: CATSTGTGTNQPQHF.

CDR3 protein: CAISEPGRQGIYEQYF. CDR3 bases: TGTGCCATCAGTGAGCCGGGACGGCAGGGGATCTACGAGCAGTACTTC. The chain carries TRBV10-3 and TRBJ2-7; D is perhaps TRBD1 (6 bases). The CDR3 consists of 16 residues. Germline V lookup: CDR1 ENHRY, CDR2 SYGVKD. The ends were cut back, 2 bases at V and 3 bases at J, with 17 bases in the middle.

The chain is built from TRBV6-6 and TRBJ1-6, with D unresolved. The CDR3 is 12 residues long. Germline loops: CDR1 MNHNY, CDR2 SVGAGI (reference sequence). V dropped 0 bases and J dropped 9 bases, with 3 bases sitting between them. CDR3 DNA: TGTGCCAGCAGTTACTCGAGTTCACCCCTCCACTTT. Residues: CASSYSSSPLHF.

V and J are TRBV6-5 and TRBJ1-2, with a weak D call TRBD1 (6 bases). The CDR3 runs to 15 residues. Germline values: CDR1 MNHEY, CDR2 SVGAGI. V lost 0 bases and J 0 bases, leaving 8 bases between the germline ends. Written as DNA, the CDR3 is TGTGCCAGCAGTTACTCCCAGGGGACTAACTATGGCTACACCTTC. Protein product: CASSYSQGTNYGYTF.

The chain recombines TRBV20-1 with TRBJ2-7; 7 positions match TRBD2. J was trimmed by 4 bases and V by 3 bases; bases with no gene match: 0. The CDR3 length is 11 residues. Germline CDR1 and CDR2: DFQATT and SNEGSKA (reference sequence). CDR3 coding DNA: TGCAGTGCTAGGGGAGGGTACGAGCAGTACTTC. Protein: CSARGGYEQYF.

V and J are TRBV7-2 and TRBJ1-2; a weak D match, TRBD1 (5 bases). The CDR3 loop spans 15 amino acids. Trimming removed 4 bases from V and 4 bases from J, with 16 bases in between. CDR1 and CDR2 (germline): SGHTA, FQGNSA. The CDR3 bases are TGTGCCAGCAGCTACCCACGTGGGGGAACCTATGGCTACACCTTC. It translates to CASSYPRGGTYGYTF.

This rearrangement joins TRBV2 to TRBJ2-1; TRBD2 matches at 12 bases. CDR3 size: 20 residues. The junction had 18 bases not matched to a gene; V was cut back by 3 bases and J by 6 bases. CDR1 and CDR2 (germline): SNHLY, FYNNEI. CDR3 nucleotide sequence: TGTGCCAGCAGTGATCCTGGACTAGCGGGGATTTTCGTTTATGGCAATGAGCAGTTCTTC. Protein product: CASSDPGLAGIFVYGNEQFF.

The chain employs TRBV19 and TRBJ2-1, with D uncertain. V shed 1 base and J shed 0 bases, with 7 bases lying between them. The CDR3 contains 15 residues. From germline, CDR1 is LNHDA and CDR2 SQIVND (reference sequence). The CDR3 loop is CASSIGHGSYNEQFF. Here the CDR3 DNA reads TGTGCCAGTAGTATAGGGCATGGCTCCTACAATGAGCAGTTCTTC. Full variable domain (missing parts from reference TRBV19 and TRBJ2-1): DGGITQSPKYLFRKEGQNVTLSCEQNLNHDAMYWYRQDPGQGLRLIYYSQIVNDFQKGDIAEGYSVSREKKESFPLTVTSAQKNPTAFYLCASSIGHGSYNEQFFGPGTRLTVL.

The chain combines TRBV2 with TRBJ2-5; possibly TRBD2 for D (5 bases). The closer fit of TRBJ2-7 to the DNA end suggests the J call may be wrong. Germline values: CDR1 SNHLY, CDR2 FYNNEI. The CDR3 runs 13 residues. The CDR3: CASSVRETYEQYF. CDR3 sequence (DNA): TGTGCCAGCAGTGTCCGGGAAACCTACGAGCAGTACTTC.

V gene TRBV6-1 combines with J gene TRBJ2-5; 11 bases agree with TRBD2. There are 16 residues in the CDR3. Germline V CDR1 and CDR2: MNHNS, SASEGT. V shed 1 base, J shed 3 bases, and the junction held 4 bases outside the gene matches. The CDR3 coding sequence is TGTGCCAGCAGTGAAGTGGGGACTAGCGGAAAAGAGACCCAGTACTTC. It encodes CASSEVGTSGKETQYF.

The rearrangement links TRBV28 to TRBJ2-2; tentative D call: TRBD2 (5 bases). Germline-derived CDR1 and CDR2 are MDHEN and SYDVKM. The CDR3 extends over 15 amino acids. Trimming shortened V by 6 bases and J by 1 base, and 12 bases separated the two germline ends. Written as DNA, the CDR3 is TGTGCCAGCAGGCGTTGGCGGGTGAACACCGGGGAGCTGTTTTTT. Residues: CASRRWRVNTGELFF.

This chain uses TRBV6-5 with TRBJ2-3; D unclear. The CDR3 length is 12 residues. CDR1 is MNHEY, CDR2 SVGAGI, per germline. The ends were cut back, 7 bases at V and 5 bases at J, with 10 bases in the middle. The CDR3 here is CASKRALDTQYF. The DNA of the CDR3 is TGTGCCAGCAAAAGGGCCCTAGATACGCAGTATTTT.